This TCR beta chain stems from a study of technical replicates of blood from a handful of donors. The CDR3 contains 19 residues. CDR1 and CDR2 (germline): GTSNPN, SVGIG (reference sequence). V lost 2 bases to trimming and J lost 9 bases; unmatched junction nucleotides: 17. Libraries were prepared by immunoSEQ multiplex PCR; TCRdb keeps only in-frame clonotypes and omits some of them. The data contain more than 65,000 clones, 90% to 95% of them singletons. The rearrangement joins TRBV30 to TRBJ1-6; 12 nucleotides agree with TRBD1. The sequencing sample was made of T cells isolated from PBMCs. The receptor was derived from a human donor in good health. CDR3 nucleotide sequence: TGTGCCTGGAGTCGAGTTCAGGGGACAGGGGGCGCACCGGCTTCACCCCTCCACTTT. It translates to CAWSRVQGTGGAPASPLHF.